Presented here are 22 T cell receptor beta chains from one specimen sequenced in a study of cytomegalovirus exposure and HLA in healthy donors (dated by TCRdb to about 2017). Library generation was performed with the immunoSEQ multiplex PCR assay. For the multiplex PCR, a mixture combining 60 forward primers for TCR Vbeta segments and 13 reverse primers for TCR Jbeta segments was used. TCRdb's version of the immuneACCESS table is confined to in-frame rearrangements and falls short of the full clone set. An unresolved V gene accounts for under half of the shortfall where checked; the remainder is of unknown origin. The sample records about 120,000 clones, roughly 80% of which are singletons. 2.5% to 3.5% of the sample is taken by the ten largest. Sequencing was done on a sample of PBMCs. These receptors originate from a woman aged 30 to 39 in good health and CMV-seropositive.

This clone has more than one count but fewer than ten. The chain couples TRBV7-2 to TRBJ2-5; unclear D gene. The CDR3 has 15 amino acids. V lost 1 base, J lost 5 bases, and 14 bases lay in between. The germline CDR1 and CDR2 sequences are SGHTA and FQGNSA. In nucleotides, the CDR3 is TGTGCCAGCAGCTTAGGAGCCAAGCACGGTGAGACCCAGTACTTC. It is translated as CASSLGAKHGETQYF.

This clone was detected a few times. The gene calls are TRBV11-2 and TRBJ1-5; no definite D call. The CDR3 is made up of 16 amino acids. The V gene lost 1 base and the J gene lost 0 bases, with 10 bases spanning the gap. Per germline, CDR1 SGHAT and CDR2 FQNNGV. The CDR3 reads CASSLAGEYSNQPQHF. DNA of the CDR3: TGTGCCAGCAGCTTAGCTGGGGAGTATAGCAATCAGCCCCAGCATTTT.

This clone was seen more than once but under ten times. The gene calls are TRBV5-6 and TRBJ2-5, with 8 bases that match TRBD1. Per the germline V gene, CDR1 is SGHDT and CDR2 is YYEEEE. The CDR3 sequence is 14 residues long. V lost 3 bases and J lost 7; bases outside the gene matches: 8. This CDR3 is CASSSTGVYATQYF. The DNA of the CDR3 is TGTGCCAGCAGCTCGACAGGGGTGTACGCGACCCAGTACTTC.

The chain joins TRBV5-1 to TRBJ2-5; D gene uncertain. CDR1 SGHRS and CDR2 YFSETQ come from the germline V gene. With 3 bases removed from V and 4 bases from J, the gap between germline ends came to 7 bases. The CDR3 runs to 12 residues. The CDR3 loop is CASSSERETQYF. The CDR3 DNA is TGCGCCAGCAGCTCTGAGAGAGAGACCCAGTACTTC.

The table lists this clone with a few counts. The chain uses TRBV4-1 and TRBJ2-5; 9 bases fit TRBD1. The J call is in doubt because the DNA end fits TRBJ2-7 better. CDR3 length: 14 amino acids. Per the germline V gene, CDR1 is MGHRA and CDR2 is YSYEKL. The CDR3 is CASSRPGTGYEQYF. CDR3 coding DNA: TGCGCCAGCAGCCGACCCGGGACAGGGTACGAGCAGTACTTC.

The chain uses TRBV4-2 and TRBJ2-5; 14 bases map to TRBD2. This CDR3 is built from 16 residues. Germline V gene lookup returns CDR1 LGHNA and CDR2 YNFKEQ. The V segment lost 4 bases and the J segment 1 base; nucleotides outside the gene matches: 2. This CDR3 reads CASSRLAGGTQETQYF. DNA of the CDR3: TGTGCCAGCAGCCGACTAGCGGGGGGGACCCAAGAGACCCAGTACTTC.

The rearrangement links TRBV11-3 to TRBJ1-1; D might be TRBD1 (5 bases). V lost 0 bases and J lost 4, with 9 bases in between. The germline gives CDR1 SGHNT, CDR2 YENEEA. The CDR3 contains 14 residues. As DNA, the CDR3 is TGTGCCAGCAGCTTAGACAGGGTCGTCACTGAAGCTTTCTTT. Amino acids: CASSLDRVVTEAFF.

In this sample, this clone turned up a few times. V usage is TRBV4-1 and J usage is TRBJ1-1; the D gene is possibly TRBD1 (6 bases). CDR3 length equals 16 residues. Per germline, CDR1 MGHRA and CDR2 YSYEKL. Trimming cost V 1 base and J 3 bases, with 15 bases left between them. CDR3 amino acids: CASSQVTGWVDTEAFF. For the CDR3, the DNA is TGCGCCAGCAGCCAAGTAACAGGGTGGGTGGACACTGAAGCTTTCTTT.

The J gene is TRBJ2-7, the V gene TRBV27; TRBD1 agrees at 7 bases. CDR3 size: 13 residues. With 2 bases clipped from V and 6 bases from J, the junction kept 4 bases outside the gene matches. Per germline, CDR1 MNHEY and CDR2 SMNVEV (reference sequence). The CDR3 nucleotides are TGTGCCAGCAGTTTAAGAGACAGGGTCGAGCAGTACTTC. Protein product: CASSLRDRVEQYF.

The gene calls are TRBV29-1 and TRBJ1-2; TRBD1 agrees at 8 bases. CDR3 size: 13 residues. V trimming: 6 bases; J trimming: 7 bases; junction bases outside the gene matches: 10. The germline V gene encodes CDR1 SQVTM and CDR2 ANQGSEA. CDR3 protein: CSVDQGAPAGYTF. The CDR3 DNA reads as TGCAGCGTAGACCAGGGGGCGCCAGCTGGCTACACCTTC.

The chain uses TRBV28 and TRBJ1-2, with D hard to call. Trimming pared 1 base from V and 4 bases from J, leaving 10 bases between. The CDR3 consists of 14 residues. Germline V CDR1 and CDR2: MDHEN, SYDVKM. The CDR3 is CASSLSLASYGYTF. The CDR3 DNA follows: TGTGCCAGCAGTTTATCCCTAGCGAGCTATGGCTACACCTTC.

This clone was observed once. The chain has TRBV9 and TRBJ2-2, with 8 bases that match TRBD2. The CDR3 extends over 15 amino acids. CDR1 and CDR2 from the germline V gene are SGDLS and YYNGEE. With 3 bases clipped from V and 3 bases from J, the junction kept 4 bases outside the gene matches. The CDR3: CASSEGTSYTGELFF. CDR3 DNA: TGTGCCAGCAGCGAGGGGACTAGTTACACCGGGGAGCTGTTTTTT.

This sequence joins TRBV6-5 and TRBJ2-1; D remains ambiguous. The CDR3 runs to 10 residues. Per the germline V gene, CDR1 is MNHEY and CDR2 is SVGAGI. Trimming pared 8 bases from V and 6 bases from J, leaving 5 bases between. CDR3 region: CASGSNEQFF. For the CDR3, the DNA is TGTGCCAGCGGCTCCAATGAGCAGTTCTTC.

Details on this clone: At one of its ends the junction is not consistent with the germline gene, which may arise from a read error. The V gene is TRBV2, the J gene TRBJ2-7; 8 positions agree with TRBD1. Germline CDR1 is SNHLY and CDR2 is FYNNEI. The CDR3 is 14 residues long. The CDR3 coding sequence is TGTGCCAGTAGTGGGCCAGGGGGCATCGACGAGCAGTACTTC. This encodes CASSGPGGIDEQYF.

V is TRBV5-4 and J is TRBJ1-2; D is uncertain. Trimming removed 3 bases from V and 6 bases from J, with 15 bases in between. Germline lookup yields CDR1 SGHNT and CDR2 YYREEE (reference sequence). This CDR3 region has 14 residues. CDR3 sequence: CASSSAGVLNGYTF. DNA for the CDR3: TGTGCCAGCAGCTCCGCCGGGGTCCTGAATGGCTACACCTTC.

This clone has a single count. The V and J genes are TRBV7-7 and TRBJ2-2; TRBD1 is a possible D gene (5 bases). The CDR3 is made up of 13 amino acids. Trimming removed 5 bases at V and 7 bases at J, with 11 bases between. Germline-derived CDR1 and CDR2 are SSHAT and FNYEAQ (reference sequence). CDR3 in DNA: TGTGCCAGCAGCCAGACCAGGGACGGGGAGCTGTTTTTT. Translating it yields CASSQTRDGELFF.

This clone was seen a few times. The chain employs TRBV7-9 and TRBJ1-4; TRBD1 might be the D (5 bases). This CDR3 has 16 residues. CDR1 and CDR2 (germline): SEHNR, FQNEAQ (reference sequence). Trimming removed 2 bases from V and 5 bases from J, with 15 bases in between. CDR3 nucleotides: TGTGCCAGCAGCTTAACGGTCGGGGGACTAAATGAAAAACTGTTTTTT. This codes for CASSLTVGGLNEKLFF. Full variable domain (rest looked up from reference TRBV7-9 and TRBJ1-4): DTGVSQNPRHKITKRGQNVTFRCDPISEHNRLYWYRQTLGQGPEFLTYFQNEAQLEKSRLLSDRFSAERPKGSFSTLEIQRTEQGDSAMYLCASSLTVGGLNEKLFFGSGTQLSVL.

Only a few counts were recorded for this clone. The genes are TRBV7-8 and TRBJ2-3; tentatively, D is TRBD1 (6 bases). V lost 4 bases and J 8 bases, leaving 13 bases between the germline ends. This CDR3 region has 13 residues. CDR1 is SGHVS, CDR2 FQNEAQ, per germline. Here the CDR3 DNA reads TGTGCCAGCAGCTACATGACAGGTTCTACGCAGTATTTT. Protein: CASSYMTGSTQYF.

This clone was seen once. The chain joins TRBV7-9 to TRBJ1-1; D is uncertain. The CDR3 has 13 amino acids. The germline CDR1 and CDR2 sequences are SEHNR and FQNEAQ (reference sequence). The ends were cut back, 5 bases at V and 5 bases at J, with 12 bases in the middle. The CDR3 here is CASSQNAGTEAFF. Here the CDR3 DNA reads TGTGCCAGCAGCCAAAATGCGGGAACTGAAGCTTTCTTT.

This clone was counted a few times. CDR3 sequence reads: CAISATGGSSTDTQYF. As DNA, the CDR3 is TGTGCCATCAGTGCGACAGGGGGTTCTAGCACAGATACGCAGTATTTT. The chain uses TRBV10-3 and TRBJ2-3; 9 positions match TRBD1. The CDR3 spans 16 residues. J lost 0 bases, V lost 4 bases, and 5 bases had no gene match. Germline CDR1 and CDR2: ENHRY and SYGVKD.

This rearrangement joins TRBV4-1 to TRBJ2-2; TRBD1 matches at 8 bases. Per the germline V gene, CDR1 is MGHRA and CDR2 is YSYEKL. The junction had 15 bases not matched to a gene; V was cut back by 4 bases and J by 8 bases. The CDR3 contains 17 residues. The CDR3 loop is CASSPADRVGNTGELFF. The CDR3 DNA follows: TGCGCCAGCAGCCCCGCGGACAGGGTAGGGAATACTGGGGAGCTGTTTTTT.

The V and J genes are TRBV4-3 and TRBJ1-2; 7 bases line up with TRBD1. Germline trimming cut 0 bases from V and 4 bases from J; bases unmatched to any gene: 11. This CDR3 comprises 17 residues. Germline lookup yields CDR1 LGHNA and CDR2 YSLEER. This CDR3 is CASSQEGAGQDFYGYTF. DNA for the CDR3: TGCGCCAGCAGCCAAGAAGGGGCCGGACAGGACTTCTATGGCTACACCTTC.